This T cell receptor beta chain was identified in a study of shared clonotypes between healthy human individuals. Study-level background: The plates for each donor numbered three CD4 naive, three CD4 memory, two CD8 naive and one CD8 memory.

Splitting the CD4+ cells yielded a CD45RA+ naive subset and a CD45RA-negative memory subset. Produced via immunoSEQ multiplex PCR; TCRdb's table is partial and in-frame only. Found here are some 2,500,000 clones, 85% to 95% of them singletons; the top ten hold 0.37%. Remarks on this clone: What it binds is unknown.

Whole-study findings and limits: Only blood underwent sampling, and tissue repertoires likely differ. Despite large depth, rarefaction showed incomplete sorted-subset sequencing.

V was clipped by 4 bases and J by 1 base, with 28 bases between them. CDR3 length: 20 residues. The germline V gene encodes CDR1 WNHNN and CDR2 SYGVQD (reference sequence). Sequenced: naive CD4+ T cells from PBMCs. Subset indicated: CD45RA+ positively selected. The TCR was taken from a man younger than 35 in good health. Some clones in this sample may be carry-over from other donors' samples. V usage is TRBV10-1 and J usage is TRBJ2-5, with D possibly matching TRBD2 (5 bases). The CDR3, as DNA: TGCGCCAGCAGTGGTGGTCCATGCTCGATAAAAGACGGGATCCAAGAGACCCAGTACTTC. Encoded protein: CASSGGPCSIKDGIQETQYF.